These 31 T cell receptor beta chains share one sample of origin, sequenced in a study of blood T cell repertoires in COVID-19. Produced via immunoSEQ multiplex PCR; TCRdb's table is partial and in-frame only. The sample lists 360,000 or so clones, 90% occurring once. The material sequenced was peripheral blood. The receptors derive from a man between 18 and 35 years old with active or convalescent COVID-19.

V is TRBV15 and J is TRBJ1-1, with D uncertain. This CDR3 region has 19 residues. V was trimmed by 0 bases and J by 2 bases, leaving 22 bases between them. In germline, CDR1 is LNHNV, CDR2 YYDKDF (reference sequence). CDR3 nucleotides: TGTGCCACCAGCAGAGATTCTCAGTACTTGGGCACGCAAAACACTGAAGCTTTCTTT. Encoded protein: CATSRDSQYLGTQNTEAFF.

J is TRBJ1-5 and V is TRBV19, with TRBD1 matching over 7 bases. This CDR3 comprises 16 residues. The germline V gene has CDR1 LNHDA and CDR2 SQIVND (reference sequence). Trimming cost V 5 bases and J 2 bases; bases outside gene matches: 9. The CDR3 here is CASSSDRASGNQPQHF. The DNA of the CDR3 is TGTGCCAGTAGTTCAGACAGGGCATCTGGCAATCAGCCCCAGCATTTT.

This clone has just one count. V and J are TRBV28 and TRBJ2-5; 8 nucleotides align to TRBD1. Per germline, CDR1 MDHEN and CDR2 SYDVKM. V dropped 7 bases and J dropped 0; count of bases not matched to a gene: 10. The CDR3 runs to 16 residues. In DNA, the CDR3 is TGTGCCAGCAACAAGAGGACAGGGACCTACCAAGAGACCCAGTACTTC. It translates to CASNKRTGTYQETQYF.

This chain joins TRBV29-1 and TRBJ2-7, with 7 bases identical to TRBD1. The germline V gene encodes CDR1 SQVTM and CDR2 ANQGSEA. Trimming at V came to 5 bases and at J to 3 bases, leaving 4 bases not matched to a gene. The CDR3 contains 12 residues. CDR3: CSVMTGFYEQYF. DNA for the CDR3: TGCAGCGTTATGACAGGGTTCTACGAGCAGTACTTC.

The CDR3 nucleotides read TGTGCCAGCAGCCATAGTACAGGGAGAAGCTCCTACAATGAGCAGTTCTTC. It yields the protein CASSHSTGRSSYNEQFF. The V call is TRBV14, the J call TRBJ2-1; possible D gene TRBD1, 6 bases. This CDR3 contains 17 residues. Trimming took off 3 bases at V and 0 bases at J, with 15 bases between the two ends. Per the germline V gene, CDR1 is SGHDN and CDR2 is FVKESK.

J is TRBJ1-1 and V is TRBV6-5, with D maybe TRBD1 (6 bases). The CDR3 sequence is 14 residues long. V was trimmed by 10 bases and J by 0 bases, leaving 15 bases between them. Germline CDR1 MNHEY, CDR2 SVGAGI. CDR3 DNA sequence: TGTGCCACCCGGCTAGGGACACTGAACACTGAAGCTTTCTTT. Its translation: CATRLGTLNTEAFF.

V and J are TRBV6-5 and TRBJ2-1; 7 nucleotides match TRBD2. Unmatched junction bases numbered 8, after V lost 8 bases and J lost 7 bases. This CDR3 comprises 13 residues. Germline V lookup: CDR1 MNHEY, CDR2 SVGAGI. DNA for the CDR3: TGTGCCAGCGGGAGGGCCAGGGCTAATGAGCAGTTCTTC. This encodes CASGRARANEQFF.

This clone was seen a single time. One end of the junction fails to match germline, which may point to a read error. The rearrangement joins TRBV5-1 to TRBJ2-6; D is possibly TRBD1 (5 bases). The CDR3 runs to 15 residues. The germline gives CDR1 SGHRS, CDR2 YFSETQ. The DNA of the CDR3 is TGCGCCAGCAGCCGGCAAGAATCTGGGGCCAACGTGCTGACTTTC. Residues: CASSRQESGANVLTF.

With regard to this clone: Germline and junction disagree at one end, which may indicate a read error. This chain connects TRBV27 to TRBJ2-6, with 7 bases lining up with TRBD1. CDR1 and CDR2 from the germline V gene are MNHEY and SMNVEV (reference sequence). The CDR3 extends over 18 amino acids. The CDR3, as DNA: TGTGCCAGCAGTTTTCTTTGGGACAGCTTCTCTGGGGCCAACGTGCTGACTTTC. Translation gives CASSFLWDSFSGANVLTF.

This clone was counted many times. The rearrangement joins TRBV15 to TRBJ2-7; TRBD2 agrees at 9 bases. Per germline, CDR1 LNHNV and CDR2 YYDKDF (reference sequence). This CDR3 has 16 residues. V was clipped by 5 bases and J by 4 bases; unmatched bases: 12. The CDR3, as DNA: TGTGCCACCAGCCCGGTCGATAGCGGGAGATTGTACGAGCAGTACTTC. Protein: CATSPVDSGRLYEQYF.

The chain employs TRBV19 and TRBJ1-5; possible D gene TRBD1, 6 bases. CDR1 and CDR2 (germline): LNHDA, SQIVND (reference sequence). The CDR3 has 18 residues. Trimming removed 5 bases at V and 0 bases at J, with 20 bases between. The CDR3 protein is CASSLSKRQVYSNQPQHF. Written as DNA, the CDR3 is TGTGCCAGTAGTCTGTCGAAGAGACAGGTTTATAGCAATCAGCCCCAGCATTTT. Complete variable domain (other parts from reference TRBV19 and TRBJ1-5): DGGITQSPKYLFRKEGQNVTLSCEQNLNHDAMYWYRQDPGQGLRLIYYSQIVNDFQKGDIAEGYSVSREKKESFPLTVTSAQKNPTAFYLCASSLSKRQVYSNQPQHFGDGTRLSIL.

This chain joins TRBV10-3 and TRBJ2-3; 7 nucleotides agree with TRBD1. The V gene end was trimmed by 10 bases and the J gene end by 0 bases; junction bases not matched to a gene: 13. CDR1 and CDR2 (germline): ENHRY, SYGVKD. This CDR3 has 16 amino acids. The chain's CDR3 is CATGGTGTESTDTQYF. In nucleotides, the CDR3 is TGTGCCACAGGGGGTACCGGGACAGAGAGCACAGATACGCAGTATTTT.

This chain joins TRBV7-3 and TRBJ2-1; D may be TRBD2 (5 bases). The CDR3 length is 13 residues. V gave up 4 bases and J gave up 8 bases, with 12 bases separating them. Per germline, CDR1 SGHTA and CDR2 FQGTGA. The CDR3 DNA follows: TGTGCCAGCAGCTCCCGACTACTGGATGAGCAGTTCTTC. It yields the protein CASSSRLLDEQFF.

The chain carries TRBV9 and TRBJ2-1, with 7 positions matching TRBD2. The CDR3 contains 16 residues. V gave up 0 bases and J gave up 9 bases; unmatched junction bases: 12. Per germline, CDR1 SGDLS and CDR2 YYNGEE. CDR3 coding DNA: TGTGCCAGCAGCGTAGCGACTAGCCCCCGTGGAAGTGAGCAGTTCTTC. It yields the protein CASSVATSPRGSEQFF. The full variable domain, rest sourced from reference TRBV9 and TRBJ2-1, is DSGVTQTPKHLITATGQRVTLRCSPRSGDLSVYWYQQSLDQGLQFLIQYYNGEERAKGNILERFSAQQFPDLHSELNLSSLELGDSALYFCASSVATSPRGSEQFFGPGTRLTVL.

CDR3 sequence reads: CASSISINEAFF. The DNA of the CDR3 is TGTGCCAGTAGTATTAGTATAAATGAAGCTTTCTTT. This rearrangement joins TRBV19 to TRBJ1-1; D uncertain. The ends were cut back, 3 bases at V and 7 bases at J, with 9 bases in the middle. Germline CDR1 and CDR2: LNHDA and SQIVND (reference sequence). The CDR3 covers 12 residues.

This clone was recorded once. The V gene is TRBV7-9, the J gene TRBJ1-5, with D unclear. CDR1 is SEHNR, CDR2 FQNEAQ, per germline (reference sequence). The CDR3 is 13 residues long. Trimming removed 2 bases at V and 3 bases at J, with 5 bases between. CDR3 sequence reads: CASSLWANQPQHF. The CDR3, as DNA: TGTGCCAGCAGCTTATGGGCCAATCAGCCCCAGCATTTT.

The V gene is TRBV27, the J gene TRBJ1-6; D unclear. Germline-derived CDR1 and CDR2 are MNHEY and SMNVEV (reference sequence). V was clipped by 6 bases and J by 9 bases, with 9 bases between them. The CDR3 runs to 12 residues. The CDR3 sequence: CASRDSSSPLHF. As DNA, the CDR3 is TGTGCCAGCAGGGATAGCTCTTCACCCCTCCACTTT.

For this clone: The junction does not match germline at one end; this may be a read error. The chain recombines TRBV2 with TRBJ2-3, with D possibly matching TRBD2 (5 bases). Germline CDR1 SNHLY, CDR2 FYNNEI. This CDR3 region has 12 residues. In DNA, the CDR3 is TGTGCCAGCAGTGTCAACTGGCTATTCGGGGATTTT. Its translation: CASSVNWLFGDF.

The chain recombines TRBV3-1 (or the pseudogene TRBV3-2) with TRBJ1-2; the D gene is possibly TRBD1 (5 bases). The CDR3 is 14 residues long. The germline CDR1 and CDR2 sequences are LGHDT and YNNKEL (reference sequence). Deletions cut 4 bases from V and 3 bases from J, with 12 bases between. The CDR3 loop is CASSPGHLYYGYTF. CDR3 bases: TGTGCCAGCAGCCCAGGACACTTATACTATGGCTACACCTTC.

A single count supports this clone. This CDR3 is also generated by other DNA sequences in the sample. The chain is built from TRBV18 and TRBJ2-5; D gene ambiguous. Trimming stripped 2 bases from V and 2 bases from J, with 6 bases between. Germline CDR1 and CDR2: KGHSH and LQKENI. The CDR3 spans 13 residues. The CDR3 region is CASSPGVQETQYF. The DNA for the CDR3 is TGTGCCAGCTCACCAGGAGTACAAGAGACCCAGTACTTC.

The rearrangement uses TRBV28 and TRBJ1-1, with 9 positions matching TRBD1. The germline V gene encodes CDR1 MDHEN and CDR2 SYDVKM. This CDR3 comprises 15 residues. J lost 4 bases, V lost 3 bases, and 6 bases had no gene match. The CDR3 bases are TGTGCCAGCAGTTTTGACAGGGGGGTTCGCACTGAAGCTTTCTTT. This codes for CASSFDRGVRTEAFF.

CDR3 residues: CASSQRNTIYF. Written as DNA, the CDR3 is TGTGCCAGCAGTCAGAGGAACACCATATATTTT. The rearrangement uses TRBV6-2 or TRBV6-3 and TRBJ1-3; unclear D gene. The CDR3 totals 11 residues. Germline V gene data show CDR1 as MNHEY and CDR2 as SVGEGT. Deletions cut 5 bases from V and 7 bases from J, with 6 bases between.

The rearrangement uses TRBV25-1 and TRBJ2-2, with 8 bases that match TRBD1. Germline V CDR1 and CDR2: MGHDK, SYGVNS. V lost 2 bases and J lost 5; bases outside the gene matches: 4. The length of the CDR3 is 15 residues. Written as DNA, the CDR3 is TGTGCCAGCAGTGAAGCCAGGGGGCCGACCGGGGAGCTGTTTTTT. Its translation is CASSEARGPTGELFF.

The rearrangement joins TRBV18 to TRBJ1-4; unclear D gene. CDR1 is KGHSH, CDR2 LQKENI, per germline. V shed 4 bases and J shed 5 bases, with 8 bases lying between them. CDR3 length: 13 residues. Written as DNA, the CDR3 is TGTGCCAGCTCACTAACAAACAATGAAAAACTGTTTTTT. The encoded protein is CASSLTNNEKLFF.

The chain carries TRBV27 and TRBJ1-2; D is unresolved. Germline CDR1 is MNHEY and CDR2 is SMNVEV (reference sequence). The CDR3 contains 15 residues. Between the trimmed V and J ends, which lost 2 bases and 5 bases, there was a span of 15 bases. CDR3 coding DNA: TGTGCCAGCAGTTTAGAGAGTTCTTCCCCGTATGGCTACACCTTC. Translation: CASSLESSSPYGYTF.

The V call is TRBV27, the J call TRBJ1-2, with unresolved D. CDR1 MNHEY and CDR2 SMNVEV come from the germline V gene (reference sequence). With 8 bases removed from V and 8 bases from J, the gap between germline ends came to 6 bases. The length of the CDR3 is 9 residues. CDR3 bases: TGTGCCAGCCACTGGGGCTACACCTTC. Its protein product is CASHWGYTF.

The rearrangement joins TRBV19 to TRBJ2-1; 8 bases match TRBD1. Germline CDR1 LNHDA, CDR2 SQIVND (reference sequence). The CDR3 totals 16 residues. Losses at the gene ends were 3 bases for V and 7 bases for J; bases not matched to a gene: 11. CDR3 region: CASSISLRTGQNEQFF. CDR3 bases: TGTGCCAGTAGTATTTCCCTCAGGACAGGGCAGAATGAGCAGTTCTTC.

The gene calls are TRBV12-5 and TRBJ2-1; no clear D. Trimming removed 4 bases from V and 0 bases from J, with 13 bases in between. Germline CDR1 LGHNT, CDR2 FRNRAP. CDR3 length equals 16 residues. Written as DNA, the CDR3 is TGTGCTAGTGGTTGGAGCGTCGGTAGCTCCTACAATGAGCAGTTCTTC. Amino acid sequence: CASGWSVGSSYNEQFF.

The chain joins TRBV6-2 or TRBV6-3 to TRBJ2-7, with TRBD1 identical over 7 bases. V lost 5 bases, J lost 0 bases, and 4 bases stayed unmatched. Germline CDR1 MNHEY, CDR2 SVGEGT. This CDR3 comprises 14 residues. Here the CDR3 reads CASSNTGDSYEQYF. In nucleotides, the CDR3 is TGTGCCAGCAGTAACACAGGGGACTCCTACGAGCAGTACTTC.

The chain is built from TRBV5-1 and TRBJ2-5; a possible D gene is TRBD2 (7 bases). The CDR3 consists of 14 residues. The germline CDR1 and CDR2 sequences are SGHRS and YFSETQ. Trimming stripped 3 bases from V and 13 bases from J, with 22 bases between. In DNA, the CDR3 is TGCGCCAGCAGCTCGGCGGCGGGGGCCTTAAAGGTGTACTTC. Its translation is CASSSAAGALKVYF. The entire variable domain, with the rest obtained from reference TRBV5-1 and TRBJ2-5, is as follows: KAGVTQTPRYLIKTRGQQVTLSCSPISGHRSVSWYQQTPGQGLQFLFEYFSETQRNKGNFPGRFSGRQFSNSRSEMNVSTLELGDSALYLCASSSAAGALKVYFGPGTRLLVL.

Of note for this clone: The junction does not match germline at one end; this may be a read error. The chain uses TRBV6-2 or TRBV6-3 and TRBJ2-1; 7 bases line up with TRBD1. The germline CDR1 and CDR2 sequences are MNHEY and SVGEGT. The CDR3 extends over 11 amino acids. CDR3 protein: CASSYPGTDVF. The CDR3 DNA sequence: TGTGCCAGCAGTTACCCCGGGACAGATGTCTTC.